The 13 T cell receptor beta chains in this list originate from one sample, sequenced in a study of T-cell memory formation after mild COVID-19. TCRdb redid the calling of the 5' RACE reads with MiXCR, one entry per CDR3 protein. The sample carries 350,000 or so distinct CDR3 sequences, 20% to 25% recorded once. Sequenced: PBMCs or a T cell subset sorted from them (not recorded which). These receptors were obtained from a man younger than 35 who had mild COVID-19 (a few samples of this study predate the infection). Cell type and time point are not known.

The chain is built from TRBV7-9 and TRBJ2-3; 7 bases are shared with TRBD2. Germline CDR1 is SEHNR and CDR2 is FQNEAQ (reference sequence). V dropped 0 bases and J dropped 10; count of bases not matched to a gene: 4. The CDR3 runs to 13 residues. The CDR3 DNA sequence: TGTGCCAGCAGCTTAGCGGGGGAGGGCTCGCAGTATTTT. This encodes CASSLAGEGSQYF.

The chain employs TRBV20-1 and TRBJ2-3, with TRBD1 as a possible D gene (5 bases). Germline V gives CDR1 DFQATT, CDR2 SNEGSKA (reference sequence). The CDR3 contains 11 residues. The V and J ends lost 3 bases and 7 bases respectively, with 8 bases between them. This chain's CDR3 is CSASRQHTQYF. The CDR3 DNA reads TGCAGTGCTAGTAGACAGCATACGCAGTATTTT.

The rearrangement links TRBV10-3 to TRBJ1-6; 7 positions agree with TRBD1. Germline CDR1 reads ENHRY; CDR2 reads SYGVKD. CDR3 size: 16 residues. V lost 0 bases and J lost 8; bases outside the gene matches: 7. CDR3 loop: CAISESRRDRYSPLHF. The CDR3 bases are TGTGCCATCAGTGAGTCCAGGCGGGACAGATATTCACCCCTCCACTTT.

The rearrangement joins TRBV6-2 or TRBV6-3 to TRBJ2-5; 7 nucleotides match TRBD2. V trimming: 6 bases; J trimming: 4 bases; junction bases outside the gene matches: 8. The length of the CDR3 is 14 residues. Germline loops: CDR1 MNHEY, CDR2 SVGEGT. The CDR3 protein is CASSWDYAPETQYF. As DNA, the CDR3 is TGTGCCAGCAGCTGGGACTACGCCCCAGAGACCCAGTACTTC.

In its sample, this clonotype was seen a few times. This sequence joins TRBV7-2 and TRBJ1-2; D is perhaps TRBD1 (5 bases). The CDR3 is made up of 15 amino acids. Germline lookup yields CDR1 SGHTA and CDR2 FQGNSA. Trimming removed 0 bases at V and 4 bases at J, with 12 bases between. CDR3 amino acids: CASSLAPAGSYGYTF. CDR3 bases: TGTGCCAGCAGCTTAGCCCCGGCAGGGAGCTATGGCTACACCTTC.

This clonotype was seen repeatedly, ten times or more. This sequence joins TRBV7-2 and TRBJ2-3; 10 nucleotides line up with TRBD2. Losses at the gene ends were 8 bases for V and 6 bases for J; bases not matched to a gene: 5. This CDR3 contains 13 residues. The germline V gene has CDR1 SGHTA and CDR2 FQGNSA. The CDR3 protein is CASHSGGHDTQYF. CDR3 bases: TGTGCCAGCCATAGCGGGGGGCACGATACGCAGTATTTT.

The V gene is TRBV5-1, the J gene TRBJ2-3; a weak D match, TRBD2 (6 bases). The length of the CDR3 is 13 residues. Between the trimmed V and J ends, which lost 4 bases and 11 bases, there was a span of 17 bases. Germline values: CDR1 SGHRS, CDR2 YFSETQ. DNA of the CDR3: TGCGCCAGCAGCCGGCTCCCGAACGGGGGGCAGTATTTT. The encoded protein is CASSRLPNGGQYF.

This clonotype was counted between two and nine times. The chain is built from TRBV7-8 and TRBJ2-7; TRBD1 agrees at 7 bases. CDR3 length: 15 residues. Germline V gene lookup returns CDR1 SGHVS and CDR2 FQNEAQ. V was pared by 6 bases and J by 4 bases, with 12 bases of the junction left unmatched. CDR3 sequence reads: CASSAYSRGKYEQYV. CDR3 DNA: TGTGCCAGCAGTGCTTATAGCAGGGGGAAGTACGAGCAGTACGTC.

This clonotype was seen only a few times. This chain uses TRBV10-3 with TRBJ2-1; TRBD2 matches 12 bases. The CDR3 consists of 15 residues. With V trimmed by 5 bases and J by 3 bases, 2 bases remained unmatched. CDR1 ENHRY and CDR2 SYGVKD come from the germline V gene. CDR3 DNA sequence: TGTGCCATCAGTTTGACTAGCGGGGGCTACAATGAGCAGTTCTTC. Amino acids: CAISLTSGGYNEQFF.

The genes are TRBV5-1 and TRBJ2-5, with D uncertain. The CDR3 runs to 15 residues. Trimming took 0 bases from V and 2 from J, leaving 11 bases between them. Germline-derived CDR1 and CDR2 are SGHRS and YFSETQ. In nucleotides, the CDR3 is TGCGCCAGCAGCTTGGGTGACCACGGACAAGAGACCCAGTACTTC. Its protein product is CASSLGDHGQETQYF.

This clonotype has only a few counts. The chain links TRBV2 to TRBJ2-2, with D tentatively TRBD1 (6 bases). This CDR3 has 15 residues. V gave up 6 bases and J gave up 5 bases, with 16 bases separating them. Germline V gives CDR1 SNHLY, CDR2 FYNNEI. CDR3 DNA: TGTGCCAGCAGCCGAGGGGGTTGGGAGACCGGGGAGCTGTTTTTT. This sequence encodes CASSRGGWETGELFF.

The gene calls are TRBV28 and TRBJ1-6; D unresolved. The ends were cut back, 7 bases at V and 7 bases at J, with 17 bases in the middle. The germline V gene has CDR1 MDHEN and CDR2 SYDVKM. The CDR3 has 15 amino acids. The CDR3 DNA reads TGTGCCAGCAAGAACCCTACCCCAAAAAATTCACCCCTCCACTTT. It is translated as CASKNPTPKNSPLHF. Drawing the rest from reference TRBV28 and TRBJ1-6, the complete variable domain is DVKVTQSSRYLVKRTGEKVFLECVQDMDHENMFWYRQDPGLGLRLIYFSYDVKMKEKGDIPEGYSVSREKKERFSLILESASTNQTSMYLCASKNPTPKNSPLHFGNGTRLTVT.

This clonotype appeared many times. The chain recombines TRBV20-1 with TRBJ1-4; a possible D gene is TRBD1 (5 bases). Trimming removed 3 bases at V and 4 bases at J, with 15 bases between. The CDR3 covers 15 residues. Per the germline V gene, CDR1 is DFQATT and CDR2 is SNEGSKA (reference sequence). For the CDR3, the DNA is TGCAGTGCTAGCCCGGCCACAGGACTTAATGAAAAACTGTTTTTT. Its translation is CSASPATGLNEKLFF.